Only a few counts were recorded for the clone carrying this T cell receptor beta chain. The table came from immunoSEQ multiplex PCR; TCRdb's copy has only in-frame clones and leaves some out. The table lists roughly 250,000 clones, 70% to 90% of them singletons. The data were taken from a study of cytomegalovirus exposure and HLA in healthy donors. Germline V lookup: CDR1 MNHEY, CDR2 SMNVEV (reference sequence). V lost 2 bases and J 5 bases, leaving 13 bases between the germline ends. This CDR3 has 15 residues. The origin of this receptor is a woman aged 30 to 39 in good health and CMV-seropositive. The specimen was PBMCs. The gene calls are TRBV27 and TRBJ1-5; no clear D. The chain's CDR3 is CASSLSYSLDQPQHF. CDR3 coding DNA: TGTGCCAGCAGTTTAAGTTACAGTTTAGATCAGCCCCAGCATTTT.